A selection of T cell receptor beta chains follows, all from one sample in a study of CD4+ T cells in melanoma. Profiled with immunoSEQ multiplex PCR; TCRdb holds only in-frame clones, not every one. The sample includes some 150,000 clones, around 90% of them seen just once. These receptors were obtained from a human donor with melanoma. The CDR3 runs from the conserved cysteine through the conserved F or W. Each record gives: V gene, clone size, D gene, J gene, CDR3 protein, CDR3 DNA. D genes are given only for firm matches. Not every row has a clone size; where given, it reads once, few, many or a size class.

V gene: TRBV4-1; clone size: once; D gene: TRBD2; J gene: TRBJ2-7; CDR3 protein: CASSQAVLAGRPGEQYF; CDR3 DNA: TGCGCCAGCAGCCAAGCGGTACTAGCGGGGCGCCCCGGGGAGCAGTACTTC
V gene: TRBV19; clone size: NA; D gene: TRBD1; J gene: TRBJ2-5; CDR3 protein: CASSHAGTGGETQYF; CDR3 DNA: TGTGCCAGTTCGCACGCCGGGACAGGCGGTGAGACCCAGTACTTC
V gene: TRBV19; clone size: NA; D gene: NA; J gene: TRBJ2-3; CDR3 protein: CASSIRGGGSTYTDTQYF; CDR3 DNA: TGTGCCAGTAGTATTAGGGGGGGAGGGTCGACATACACAGATACGCAGTATTTT
V gene: TRBV18; clone size: NA; D gene: NA; J gene: TRBJ1-1; CDR3 protein: CASSSRSNRITEAFF; CDR3 DNA: TGTGCCAGCTCATCCAGGTCTAACCGGATCACTGAAGCTTTCTTT
V gene: TRBV19; clone size: NA; D gene: NA; J gene: TRBJ1-5; CDR3 protein: CASSEGRASNQPQHF; CDR3 DNA: TGTGCCAGTAGCGAGGGACGGGCCAGCAATCAGCCCCAGCATTTT
V gene: TRBV27; clone size: NA; D gene: TRBD1; J gene: TRBJ2-7; CDR3 protein: CASSSETGHREQYF; CDR3 DNA: TGTGCCAGCAGTTCAGAGACAGGGCATCGCGAGCAGTACTTC
V gene: TRBV6-6; clone size: NA; D gene: NA; J gene: TRBJ2-2; CDR3 protein: CASSTDERNTGELFF; CDR3 DNA: TGTGCCAGCAGTACAGACGAGAGGAACACCGGGGAGCTGTTTTTT
V gene: TRBV5-1; clone size: NA; D gene: NA; J gene: TRBJ1-1; CDR3 protein: CASSLTVNTEAFF; CDR3 DNA: TGCGCCAGCAGCTTGACAGTGAACACTGAAGCTTTCTTT
V gene: TRBV18; clone size: NA; D gene: TRBD1; J gene: TRBJ1-5; CDR3 protein: CASSEMEQGVGQPQHF; CDR3 DNA: TGTGCCAGCTCAGAAATGGAACAGGGGGTCGGACAGCCCCAGCATTTT
V gene: TRBV2; clone size: NA; D gene: NA; J gene: TRBJ2-5; CDR3 protein: CASKYQETQYF; CDR3 DNA: TGTGCCAGCAAGTATCAAGAGACCCAGTACTTC
V gene: TRBV15; clone size: NA; D gene: NA; J gene: TRBJ1-2; CDR3 protein: CATSKGSEVGYTF; CDR3 DNA: TGTGCCACCAGCAAGGGGAGTGAGGTTGGCTACACCTTC
V gene: TRBV11-2; clone size: once; D gene: NA; J gene: TRBJ1-2; CDR3 protein: CASSSTGRGTNYGYTF; CDR3 DNA: TGTGCCAGCAGCTCAACGGGTCGAGGTACTAACTATGGCTACACCTTC
V gene: TRBV5-4; clone size: NA; D gene: NA; J gene: TRBJ1-1; CDR3 protein: CASSFYATGGAEAFF; CDR3 DNA: TGTGCCAGCAGCTTCTATGCGACCGGGGGCGCTGAAGCTTTCTTT
V gene: TRBV11-3; clone size: NA; D gene: NA; J gene: TRBJ1-2; CDR3 protein: CASSLGGTANYGYTF; CDR3 DNA: TGTGCCAGCAGCTTGGGGGGTACGGCGAACTATGGCTACACCTTC
V gene: TRBV7-2; clone size: NA; D gene: NA; J gene: TRBJ1-2; CDR3 protein: CASALDRTNYGYTF; CDR3 DNA: TGTGCCAGCGCTCTAGACAGAACCAACTATGGCTACACCTTC
V gene: TRBV15; clone size: NA; D gene: NA; J gene: TRBJ1-2; CDR3 protein: CATAPGLNYGYTF; CDR3 DNA: TGTGCCACCGCCCCCGGGCTTAACTATGGCTACACCTTC
V gene: TRBV30; clone size: NA; D gene: TRBD1; J gene: TRBJ1-1; CDR3 protein: CAWKQGVIYTEAFF; CDR3 DNA: TGTGCCTGGAAACAGGGGGTCATTTACACTGAAGCTTTCTTT
V gene: TRBV5-4; clone size: once; D gene: NA; J gene: TRBJ1-1; CDR3 protein: CASSLQGYTEAFF; CDR3 DNA: TGTGCCAGCAGCTTACAGGGCTACACTGAAGCTTTCTTT
V gene: TRBV6-6; clone size: NA; D gene: TRBD1; J gene: TRBJ2-5; CDR3 protein: CASSSGRGHQETQYF; CDR3 DNA: TGTGCCAGCAGTTCAGGCAGGGGGCACCAAGAGACCCAGTACTTC
V gene: TRBV7-6; clone size: NA; D gene: TRBD2; J gene: TRBJ2-5; CDR3 protein: CASSFSSGGAPPLGTQYF; CDR3 DNA: TGTGCCAGCAGCTTTTCTAGCGGGGGGGCTCCGCCCTTGGGGACCCAGTACTTC
V gene: TRBV5-5; clone size: NA; D gene: NA; J gene: TRBJ1-4; CDR3 protein: CASSFRDTYEKLFF; CDR3 DNA: TGTGCCAGCAGCTTTCGCGACACCTATGAAAAACTGTTTTTT
V gene: TRBV5-1; clone size: NA; D gene: NA; J gene: TRBJ2-1; CDR3 protein: CASSLAVSSVEQFF; CDR3 DNA: TGCGCCAGCAGCTTGGCAGTCTCCTCAGTAGAGCAGTTCTTC
V gene: TRBV19; clone size: NA; D gene: NA; J gene: TRBJ1-2; CDR3 protein: CASSSTPFGRGAIYGYTF; CDR3 DNA: TGTGCCAGTAGTTCCACCCCGTTTGGCAGGGGCGCGATCTATGGCTACACCTTC
V gene: TRBV6-1; clone size: once; D gene: NA; J gene: TRBJ2-1; CDR3 protein: CASRITGPYNEQFF; CDR3 DNA: TGTGCCAGCAGGATCACGGGGCCATACAATGAGCAGTTCTTC
V gene: TRBV6-5; clone size: NA; D gene: NA; J gene: TRBJ2-3; CDR3 protein: CASSYSWGKRTDTQYF; CDR3 DNA: TGTGCCAGCAGTTACTCGTGGGGGAAGCGCACAGATACGCAGTATTTT
V gene: TRBV7-2; clone size: NA; D gene: TRBD1; J gene: TRBJ1-2; CDR3 protein: CASSTGTGYARGYTF; CDR3 DNA: TGTGCCAGCAGCACTGGGACAGGATATGCAAGGGGCTACACCTTC
V gene: TRBV4-2; clone size: few; D gene: NA; J gene: TRBJ2-3; CDR3 protein: CASSQDRGPYTQYF; CDR3 DNA: TGTGCCAGCAGCCAAGATCGGGGGCCGTATACGCAGTATTTT
V gene: TRBV27; clone size: NA; D gene: TRBD1; J gene: TRBJ2-2; CDR3 protein: CASSKDRARTGELFF; CDR3 DNA: TGTGCCAGCAGCAAGGACAGGGCTCGCACCGGGGAGCTGTTTTTT
V gene: TRBV30; clone size: NA; D gene: NA; J gene: TRBJ1-4; CDR3 protein: CAWSDLWGASNEKLFF; CDR3 DNA: TGTGCCTGGAGTGACCTTTGGGGGGCGTCTAATGAAAAACTGTTTTTT
V gene: TRBV30; clone size: NA; D gene: NA; J gene: TRBJ1-6; CDR3 protein: CAWSRGNSPLHF; CDR3 DNA: TGTGCCTGGAGCCGCGGGAATTCACCCCTCCACTTT
V gene: TRBV2; clone size: once; D gene: NA; J gene: TRBJ2-2; CDR3 protein: CASSEARVMNTGELFF; CDR3 DNA: TGTGCCAGCAGTGAAGCCAGGGTTATGAACACCGGGGAGCTGTTTTTT
V gene: TRBV21-1; clone size: NA; D gene: NA; J gene: TRBJ2-1; CDR3 protein: CASSKQPGPYNEQFF; CDR3 DNA: TGTGCCAGCAGCAAACAGCCGGGACCTTACAATGAGCAGTTCTTC
V gene: TRBV19; clone size: NA; D gene: NA; J gene: TRBJ1-5; CDR3 protein: CASSIEGQPQHF; CDR3 DNA: TGTGCCAGTAGTATCGAGGGGCAGCCCCAGCATTTT
V gene: TRBV7-6; clone size: NA; D gene: TRBD1; J gene: TRBJ1-1; CDR3 protein: CASSSGQGMNTEAFF; CDR3 DNA: TGTGCCAGCAGCTCCGGACAGGGCATGAACACTGAAGCTTTCTTT
V gene: TRBV7-8; clone size: NA; D gene: NA; J gene: TRBJ2-5; CDR3 protein: CAGARGQETQYF; CDR3 DNA: TGTGCCGGGGCACGGGGCCAAGAGACCCAGTACTTC
V gene: TRBV6-1; clone size: NA; D gene: TRBD1; J gene: TRBJ2-5; CDR3 protein: CASSEQLGTGGIQETQYF; CDR3 DNA: TGTGCCAGCAGTGAACAGTTGGGGACAGGAGGGATTCAAGAGACCCAGTACTTC
V gene: TRBV28; clone size: NA; D gene: NA; J gene: TRBJ2-3; CDR3 protein: CASSLGVGGGRTDTQYF; CDR3 DNA: TGTGCCAGCAGCCTAGGGGTGGGCGGGGGCCGCACAGATACGCAGTATTTT